The source of this TCR beta chain is a study of preoperative IRX-2 immunotherapy in early breast cancer. Germline V gene lookup returns CDR1 SGHTA and CDR2 FQGTGA. CDR3 length: 15 amino acids. Trimming shortened V by 4 bases and J by 5 bases, and 15 bases separated the two germline ends. Libraries were prepared by immunoSEQ multiplex PCR; TCRdb keeps only in-frame clonotypes and omits some of them. The table lists some 59,000 clones, approximately 95% of them singletons. Regarding treatment: preoperative locoregional IRX-2 cytokine immunotherapy. Patients received preoperative, locoregional IRX-2 cytokine immunotherapy in a phase Ib study.

The material was obtained from a patient treated with IRX-2 immunotherapy. The chain is built from TRBV7-3 and TRBJ2-1; the D gene could be TRBD1 or TRBD2 (6 bases each). The origin of this receptor is a human donor with breast cancer. In nucleotides, the CDR3 is TGTGCCAGCAGCTCCAGGGGAGGCATCGACAATGAGCAGTTCTTC. Translating it yields CASSSRGGIDNEQFF.